This entry lists 11 T cell receptor beta chains sequenced from one sample in a study. The TRBV12-4/TRBJ1-2 clonotypes were amplified using barcode primers with ligated adaptors. TCRdb re-analysed the multiplex PCR reads in MiXCR, keeping a single row per CDR3 protein. This sample has around 470 distinct CDR3 sequences, with roughly 5.6% found just once. The sample was naive CD4+ T cells sorted from blood. Subset denoted: naive CD4+ T cells, CD4+CD45RA+CD25-. Receptors were obtained from a female donor with breast cancer.

This clonotype ranks as medium-sized (0.01 to 0.1%). The chain has TRBV12-3 or TRBV12-4 and TRBJ1-2, with no clear D. V lost 8 bases, J lost 0 bases, and 10 bases lay in between. CDR3 length equals 13 residues. The CDR3 DNA is TGTGCCAGCGGACGGTCTACTAACTATGGCTACACCTTC. Amino acids: CASGRSTNYGYTF.

This clonotype is medium-sized (0.01 to 0.1%) within its sample. The rearrangement links TRBV12-3 or TRBV12-4 to TRBJ1-2; D might be TRBD1 (5 bases). The CDR3 spans 15 residues. Trimming cost V 5 bases and J 3 bases, with 16 bases left between them. The CDR3 region is CASSDGTQEHYGYTF. In DNA form, the CDR3 reads TGTGCCAGCAGTGATGGAACACAGGAGCACTATGGCTACACCTTC.

By proportion, this clonotype is large. The chain carries TRBV12-3 or TRBV12-4 and TRBJ1-2; no definite D call. This CDR3 has 13 amino acids. V was cut by 1 base and J by 5 bases, with 8 bases left in between. The CDR3 nucleotides read TGTGCCAGCAGTTTAGATGTGGAGTATGGCTACACCTTC. Amino acids: CASSLDVEYGYTF.

This clonotype rates as medium-sized (0.01 to 0.1%). The chain is built from TRBV12-3 or TRBV12-4 and TRBJ1-2; no firm D call. The CDR3 runs 12 residues. The ends were cut back, 6 bases at V and 3 bases at J, with 8 bases in the middle. The CDR3 coding sequence is TGTGCCAGCAGGGAGACTGACTATGGCTACACCTTC. As protein: CASRETDYGYTF.

This clonotype counts as large. J is TRBJ1-2 and V is TRBV12-3 or TRBV12-4; perhaps TRBD1 as D (6 bases). This CDR3 region has 14 residues. V lost 2 bases and J 5 bases, leaving 12 bases between the germline ends. CDR3 in amino acids: CASSLNSGTYGYTF. CDR3 sequence (DNA): TGTGCCAGCAGTTTAAACTCCGGGACATATGGCTACACCTTC.

This clonotype rates as medium-sized. This chain joins TRBV12-3 or TRBV12-4 and TRBJ1-2, with D possibly TRBD1 on 6 matching bases. Trimming removed 6 bases from V and 2 bases from J, with 10 bases in between. This CDR3 contains 13 residues. DNA of the CDR3: TGTGCCAGCAGCCTTGGACAGAACTATGGCTACACCTTC. As protein: CASSLGQNYGYTF.

The count of this clonotype is one. As the CDR3 is not closed by the conserved phenylalanine or tryptophan, this likely results from a read error. DNA for the CDR3: TGTGCCGGCCGGGGACGCTATGGCTACACCTAC. This translates into CAGRGRYGYTY. The V and J genes are TRBV12-3 or TRBV12-4 and TRBJ1-2; tentative D call: TRBD1 (5 bases). Trimming took off 11 bases at V and 4 bases at J, with 11 bases between the two ends. CDR3 length equals 11 residues.

This clonotype ranks as large (0.1 to 1%). J is TRBJ1-2 and V is TRBV12-3 or TRBV12-4, with 7 bases aligning to TRBD1. The CDR3 is 14 amino acids. The V and J ends lost 10 bases and 4 bases, in that order; junction bases with no gene match: 12. CDR3 sequence (DNA): TGTGCCACCGGACGGGACAGTGATTTCTATGGCTACACCTTC. Protein product: CATGRDSDFYGYTF.

This clonotype qualifies as medium-sized. The V call is TRBV12-3 or TRBV12-4, the J call TRBJ1-2, with a possible D match to TRBD1 (6 bases). Trimming cost V 6 bases and J 6 bases, with 8 bases left between them. The CDR3 loop spans 11 amino acids. CDR3 DNA sequence: TGTGCCAGCAGCCGACAGGATGGCTACACCTTC. As protein: CASSRQDGYTF.

By sample fraction, this clonotype is medium-sized. The chain joins TRBV12-3 or TRBV12-4 to TRBJ1-2; D may be TRBD1 (6 bases). V was cut by 6 bases and J by 2 bases, with 10 bases left in between. The CDR3 spans 13 residues. The DNA for the CDR3 is TGTGCCAGCAGAAGGACAGCCAACTATGGCTACACCTTC. Translating it yields CASRRTANYGYTF.

This clonotype is termed medium-sized. V gene TRBV12-3 or TRBV12-4 combines with J gene TRBJ1-2; D is ambiguous. This CDR3 is 13 amino acids long. V was cut by 3 bases and J by 5 bases, with 10 bases left in between. CDR3 protein: CASSFSTDYGYTF. Here the CDR3 DNA reads TGTGCCAGCAGTTTCTCGACCGATTATGGCTACACCTTC.